A single sample gave rise to the 8 T cell receptor beta chains below, sequenced in a study of T-cell memory formation after mild COVID-19. TCRdb reprocessed the 5' RACE reads via MiXCR and lists one record per CDR3 protein. The data hold about 610,000 distinct CDR3 sequences, with around a sixth observed a single time. Material for sequencing was PBMCs or a T cell subset sorted from them (not recorded which). These TCRs come from an adult woman who had mild COVID-19 (a few samples of this study predate the infection). Cell type and time point are not known.

The table lists this clonotype with a few counts. The J gene is TRBJ2-5, the V gene TRBV7-2; 9 bases map to TRBD2. This CDR3 is built from 16 residues. Germline CDR1 SGHTA, CDR2 FQGNSA. With 2 bases clipped from V and 3 bases from J, the junction kept 7 bases outside the gene matches. CDR3 sequence: CASSLWIPSGEETQYF. The CDR3 DNA reads as TGTGCCAGCAGCTTATGGATTCCTAGCGGGGAAGAGACCCAGTACTTC.

The chain links TRBV12-3 or TRBV12-4 to TRBJ1-5; TRBD1 agrees at 7 bases. This CDR3 comprises 16 residues. J was trimmed by 3 bases and V by 6 bases; bases with no gene match: 11. The CDR3 loop is CASRTSGQLLNQPQHF. CDR3 in DNA: TGTGCCAGCAGAACTTCGGGACAGCTACTCAATCAGCCCCAGCATTTT.

The sample holds a few counts of this clonotype. The chain uses TRBV4-3 and TRBJ2-3; 7 nucleotides agree with TRBD2. With V trimmed by 1 base and J by 4 bases, 14 bases remained unmatched. This CDR3 is 18 amino acids long. CDR1 and CDR2 from the germline V gene are LGHNA and YSLEER. The CDR3 DNA reads TGCGCCAGCAGCCAAGTTGAGCGGGACCCCCCGAGTGCAGATACGCAGTATTTT. Its protein is CASSQVERDPPSADTQYF.

The rearrangement links TRBV6-5 to TRBJ2-3; no clear D. Germline CDR1 and CDR2: MNHEY and SVGAGI. The CDR3 loop spans 14 amino acids. V shed 2 bases and J shed 0 bases, with 6 bases lying between them. CDR3 coding DNA: TGTGCCAGCAGTTACCGTTCGAGCACAGATACGCAGTATTTT. Translation: CASSYRSSTDTQYF.

The chain uses TRBV7-8 and TRBJ2-7; D is unresolved. This CDR3 is built from 14 residues. V shed 2 bases and J shed 3 bases, with 11 bases lying between them. CDR1 is SGHVS, CDR2 FQNEAQ, per germline. The CDR3 spells CASSLILANYEQYF. Here the CDR3 DNA reads TGTGCCAGCAGCTTAATTTTGGCCAACTACGAGCAGTACTTC.

The chain is built from TRBV7-2 and TRBJ1-2; D perhaps matches TRBD1 (5 bases). Germline V CDR1 and CDR2: SGHTA, FQGNSA. The germline V and J ends were trimmed by 5 bases and 4 bases, with 17 bases remaining between them. This CDR3 spans 15 amino acids. CDR3: CASSAPGREGYGYTF. The CDR3 coding sequence is TGTGCCAGCAGCGCCCCTGGCAGGGAAGGCTATGGCTACACCTTC.

CDR3 sequence reads: CASRRQDHEQYF. As DNA, the CDR3 is TGTGCCAGCCGGAGACAGGACCACGAGCAGTACTTC. The V call is TRBV25-1, the J call TRBJ2-7; a weak D match, TRBD1 (6 bases). CDR3 length: 12 amino acids. Trimming left V 8 bases short and J 5 bases short, with 13 bases between. The V gene's germline CDR1 is MGHDK and CDR2 SYGVNS.

The chain is built from TRBV20-1 and TRBJ1-1; 10 positions agree with TRBD1. The CDR3 consists of 14 residues. V shed 3 bases and J 6 bases; nucleotides not matched to a gene: 7. Germline CDR1 is DFQATT and CDR2 is SNEGSKA (reference sequence). Written as DNA, the CDR3 is TGCAGTGCTAGTTGGGACAGGGGAGGGGCTGAAGCTTTCTTT. This translates into CSASWDRGGAEAFF.